The 32 T cell receptor beta chains presented below share a single source sample, sequenced in a study of Ad26.COV2.S vaccination and SARS-CoV-2 variants. Noted treatment: approximately 18 received Ad26.COV2.S at low or high dose, single or two shots; about 5 received placebo; per-sample allocation not given. Specimens were obtained on day 63 following the first vaccine or placebo injection. This table comes from immunoSEQ multiplex PCR, and its TCRdb copy is limited to in-frame clones, with some not included. The table records 250,000 to 300,000 clones, over 75% of them present only once. The specimen comprised peripheral blood, sampled in a trial of Ad26.COV2.S vaccine versus placebo. Source of these receptors: a person aged 18-60 years who received the Ad26.COV2.S COVID-19 vaccine or a placebo.

The chain links TRBV7-8 to TRBJ2-3; 14 nucleotides align to TRBD2. V shed 5 bases and J 6 bases; nucleotides not matched to a gene: 7. Germline V gene lookup returns CDR1 SGHVS and CDR2 FQNEAQ. The CDR3 is 16 residues long. The CDR3 protein is CASSPGGLAGVDTQYF. The CDR3 DNA sequence: TGTGCCAGCAGCCCGGGGGGACTAGCGGGAGTGGATACGCAGTATTTT.

The CDR3 sequence: CASSWPGNTEAFF. The CDR3 DNA reads TGTGCCAGCAGTTGGCCAGGGAACACTGAAGCTTTCTTT. The V gene is TRBV27, the J gene TRBJ1-1, with D uncertain. CDR1 and CDR2 from the germline V gene are MNHEY and SMNVEV (reference sequence). The CDR3 covers 13 residues. The V and J ends lost 4 bases and 1 base respectively, with 7 bases between them.

This clone was recorded once. The V gene is TRBV24-1, the J gene TRBJ2-7; TRBD2 matches at 10 bases. From germline, CDR1 is KGHDR and CDR2 SFDVKD. The CDR3 totals 15 residues. J lost 5 bases, V lost 2 bases, and 5 bases had no gene match. The CDR3 DNA reads as TGTGCCACCAGTGATTGGGAGCGGGAGGGCCACGAGCAGTACTTC. Its protein product is CATSDWEREGHEQYF.

A few counts support this clone. The rearrangement uses TRBV3-1 (or the pseudogene TRBV3-2) and TRBJ1-1; D not certain. Trimming cost V 1 base and J 1 base, with 4 bases left between them. This CDR3 comprises 13 residues. Germline V gene data show CDR1 as LGHDT and CDR2 as YNNKEL (reference sequence). In DNA, the CDR3 is TGTGCCAGCAGCCAAGGTTGGAACACTGAAGCTTTCTTT. This translates into CASSQGWNTEAFF.

The V and J genes are TRBV5-1 and TRBJ2-7; 7 nucleotides align to TRBD1. From germline, CDR1 is SGHRS and CDR2 YFSETQ. The CDR3 contains 14 residues. J was trimmed by 2 bases and V by 0 bases; bases with no gene match: 2. CDR3 region: CASSLVGTAYEQYF. Written as DNA, the CDR3 is TGCGCCAGCAGCTTGGTCGGGACAGCCTACGAGCAGTACTTC.

This CDR3 reads CASSQGQASLYEQYF. The DNA of the CDR3 is TGTGCCAGCAGCCAAGGACAGGCTTCGCTCTACGAGCAGTACTTC. The V gene is TRBV4-2, the J gene TRBJ2-7; possible D gene TRBD1, 6 bases. Trimming shortened V by 1 base and J by 3 bases, and 13 bases separated the two germline ends. Germline V gives CDR1 LGHNA, CDR2 YNFKEQ. This CDR3 is built from 15 residues.

This chain links TRBV5-8 with TRBJ2-3; 10 bases align to TRBD2. J lost 1 base, V lost 2 bases, and 7 bases had no gene match. The CDR3 spans 17 residues. CDR1 is SGHTS and CDR2 is YDEGEE in the germline V gene. The DNA of the CDR3 is TGTGCCAGCAGCTTAGGTTTAGGGACTAGCGGCACAGATACGCAGTATTTT. Protein sequence: CASSLGLGTSGTDTQYF.

The chain has TRBV6-5 and TRBJ1-2; D gene uncertain. The CDR3 length is 12 residues. The germline V and J ends were trimmed by 5 bases and 4 bases, with 8 bases remaining between them. Germline loops: CDR1 MNHEY, CDR2 SVGAGI. DNA for the CDR3: TGTGCCAGCAGTCCCCGGTCCTATGGCTACACCTTC. Translating it yields CASSPRSYGYTF.

V gene TRBV7-2 combines with J gene TRBJ2-1; 8 nucleotides align to TRBD2. The CDR3 length is 12 residues. Trimming removed 7 bases from V and 6 bases from J; junction bases left unmatched: 2. Germline V gene lookup returns CDR1 SGHTA and CDR2 FQGNSA. The CDR3 reads CASKREINEQFF. The CDR3 DNA reads as TGTGCCAGCAAGCGGGAGATCAATGAGCAGTTCTTC.

Worth noting for this clone: This sample includes further DNA sequences coding for the same CDR3. The chain links TRBV29-1 to TRBJ1-1; possibly TRBD1 for D (6 bases). Per germline, CDR1 SQVTM and CDR2 ANQGSEA. The CDR3 is 12 residues long. V shed 3 bases and J shed 2 bases, with 7 bases lying between them. CDR3 nucleotide sequence: TGCAGCGTTGACAGGGGAAACACTGAAGCTTTCTTT. Amino acid sequence: CSVDRGNTEAFF. The whole variable domain, filled in from reference TRBV29-1 and TRBJ1-1, reads SAVISQKPSRDICQRGTSLTIQCQVDSQVTMMFWYRQQPGQSLTLIATANQGSEATYESGFVIDKFPISRPNLTFSTLTVSNMSPEDSSIYLCSVDRGNTEAFFGQGTRLTVV.

This chain uses TRBV12-3 or TRBV12-4 with TRBJ1-3; no clear D. This CDR3 spans 13 amino acids. Deletions cut 7 bases from V and 4 bases from J, with 11 bases between. CDR3 amino acids: CASTNRVGNTIYF. CDR3 bases: TGTGCCAGCACCAACCGAGTGGGAAACACCATATATTTT.

The chain carries TRBV4-1 and TRBJ2-7; 7 bases fit TRBD2. Germline CDR1 MGHRA, CDR2 YSYEKL. Trimming at V came to 4 bases and at J to 2 bases, leaving 8 bases not matched to a gene. The length of the CDR3 is 15 residues. The CDR3 protein is CASSPYGGTTYEQYF. In DNA, the CDR3 is TGCGCCAGCAGCCCCTATGGTGGGACTACCTACGAGCAGTACTTC.

J is TRBJ2-5 and V is TRBV2; the D gene is possibly TRBD2 (7 bases). CDR3 size: 14 residues. The V and J ends lost 6 bases and 7 bases respectively, with 18 bases between them. Germline CDR1 is SNHLY and CDR2 is FYNNEI. The CDR3 protein is CASRAGAGERTQYF. Here the CDR3 DNA reads TGTGCCAGCAGGGCAGGGGCGGGAGAAAGGACCCAGTACTTC. The entire variable domain, with the rest obtained from reference TRBV2 and TRBJ2-5, is as follows: EPEVTQTPSHQVTQMGQEVILRCVPISNHLYFYWYRQILGQKVEFLVSFYNNEISEKSEIFDDQFSVERPDGSNFTLKIRSTKLEDSAMYFCASRAGAGERTQYFGPGTRLLVL.

A note on this clone: At one end the junction does not follow the germline gene, possibly because of a read error. The J gene is TRBJ2-2, the V gene TRBV10-1, with D possibly being TRBD1 or TRBD2 (5 bases each). The V gene's germline CDR1 is WNHNN and CDR2 SYGVQD (reference sequence). This CDR3 comprises 16 residues. Written as DNA, the CDR3 is TGCGTCAGCCACCCCGCCGGGGACGCGAACACCGGGGAGCTGTTTTTT. This encodes CVSHPAGDANTGELFF.

The V call is TRBV11-2, the J call TRBJ2-7; D unclear. Germline V CDR1 and CDR2: SGHAT, FQNNGV. This CDR3 spans 13 amino acids. Trimming took 1 base from V and 3 from J, leaving 7 bases between them. The CDR3 coding sequence is TGTGCCAGCAGCTTAGGTACTGACTACGAGCAGTACTTC. This gives the protein CASSLGTDYEQYF. Full variable domain (remainder filled in from reference TRBV11-2 and TRBJ2-7): EAGVAQSPRYKIIEKRQSVAFWCNPISGHATLYWYQQILGQGPKLLIQFQNNGVVDDSQLPKDRFSAERLKGVDSTLKIQPAKLEDSAVYLCASSLGTDYEQYFGPGTRLTVT.

CDR3 residues: CASSWGVGEQFF. Written as DNA, the CDR3 is TGTGCCAGCAGCTGGGGTGTGGGTGAGCAGTTCTTC. The rearrangement links TRBV5-6 to TRBJ2-1; D is unclear. This CDR3 region has 12 residues. V lost 3 bases, J lost 9 bases, and 10 bases lay in between. The germline V gene encodes CDR1 SGHDT and CDR2 YYEEEE.

The chain is built from TRBV19 and TRBJ2-2, with D perhaps assigned TRBD1 or TRBD2 (5 bases each). Trimming took off 5 bases at V and 7 bases at J, with 11 bases between the two ends. The CDR3 covers 13 residues. Germline V gives CDR1 LNHDA, CDR2 SQIVND (reference sequence). The CDR3 nucleotides read TGTGCCAGTAGTCTTCGGGGCGGCGGGGAGCTGTTTTTT. It specifies CASSLRGGGELFF.

This chain joins TRBV12-5 and TRBJ2-2; 10 bases line up with TRBD2. Looked up from germline, CDR1 is LGHNT and CDR2 is FRNRAP. The V gene end was trimmed by 7 bases and the J gene end by 5 bases; junction bases not matched to a gene: 13. This CDR3 is built from 17 residues. Here the CDR3 DNA reads TGTGCTAGTGCCTTTCGGGGACTAGCGAGAAGAACCGGGGAGCTGTTTTTT. This sequence encodes CASAFRGLARRTGELFF.

The CDR3 sequence is CASSVGYGYTF. The CDR3 DNA follows: TGTGCCAGCAGTGTAGGGTATGGCTACACCTTC. V gene TRBV12-3 or TRBV12-4 combines with J gene TRBJ1-2, with D uncertain. The germline V and J ends were trimmed by 5 bases and 5 bases, with 6 bases remaining between them. This CDR3 is built from 11 residues.

This clone was seen only a few times. This CDR3 reads CASSITGTANTEAFF. The DNA for the CDR3 is TGTGCCAGCAGCATAACCGGGACGGCGAACACTGAAGCTTTCTTT. V is TRBV7-8 and J is TRBJ1-1, with a possible D match to TRBD1 (5 bases). V was shortened by 5 bases and J by 1 base, with 14 bases between the two germline ends. From germline, CDR1 is SGHVS and CDR2 FQNEAQ. The CDR3 sequence is 15 residues long. Drawing the rest from reference TRBV7-8 and TRBJ1-1, the complete variable domain is GAGVSQSPRYKVAKRGQDVALRCDPISGHVSLFWYQQALGQGPEFLTYFQNEAQLDKSGLPSDRFFAERPEGSVSTLKIQRTQQEDSAVYLCASSITGTANTEAFFGQGTRLTVV.

The rearrangement links TRBV9 to TRBJ1-6, with unresolved D. The V and J ends lost 0 bases and 3 bases respectively, with 7 bases between them. This CDR3 is built from 15 residues. From germline, CDR1 is SGDLS and CDR2 YYNGEE. The CDR3 DNA reads TGTGCCAGCAGCGTAGCAGTGCACTATAATTCACCCCTCCACTTT. This codes for CASSVAVHYNSPLHF. Full variable domain (remainder filled in from reference TRBV9 and TRBJ1-6): DSGVTQTPKHLITATGQRVTLRCSPRSGDLSVYWYQQSLDQGLQFLIQYYNGEERAKGNILERFSAQQFPDLHSELNLSSLELGDSALYFCASSVAVHYNSPLHFGNGTRLTVT.

V is TRBV7-3 and J is TRBJ1-1; 8 bases are a match to TRBD1. The CDR3 contains 13 residues. V shed 5 bases, J shed 4 bases, and the junction held 3 bases outside the gene matches. Germline CDR1 reads SGHTA; CDR2 reads FQGTGA. CDR3 residues: CASSPQGATEAFF. The DNA for the CDR3 is TGTGCCAGCAGCCCCCAGGGGGCCACTGAAGCTTTCTTT.

The chain is built from TRBV28 and TRBJ1-2; 10 positions agree with TRBD1. CDR3 length equals 15 residues. With 6 bases clipped from V and 3 bases from J, the junction kept 7 bases outside the gene matches. Germline assignment: CDR1 MDHEN and CDR2 SYDVKM. In DNA form, the CDR3 reads TGTGCCAGCAGCTCACCGACAGGGGGCTACTATGGCTACACCTTC. Translated, it gives CASSSPTGGYYGYTF.

The chain links TRBV10-3 to TRBJ1-1; unclear D gene. This CDR3 comprises 13 residues. Per the germline V gene, CDR1 is ENHRY and CDR2 is SYGVKD. Between the trimmed V and J ends, which lost 7 bases and 3 bases, there was a span of 12 bases. The CDR3 nucleotides read TGTGCCATCACTGGGGAGGGTGACACTGAAGCTTTCTTT. Encoded protein: CAITGEGDTEAFF.

CDR3 DNA: TGTGCCAGCAGTGGTAGGGCGGGCTGGGGCGAAAAACTGTTTTTT. This encodes CASSGRAGWGEKLFF. The chain joins TRBV2 to TRBJ1-4, with a tentative D call TRBD1 (5 bases). Germline V lookup: CDR1 SNHLY, CDR2 FYNNEI. Trimming took off 4 bases at V and 8 bases at J, with 17 bases between the two ends. The CDR3 spans 15 residues.

V gene TRBV5-8 combines with J gene TRBJ2-1, with D tentatively TRBD1 (5 bases). The germline V gene has CDR1 SGHTS and CDR2 YDEGEE. The CDR3 has 14 residues. Deletions cut 1 base from V and 8 bases from J, with 13 bases between. In DNA form, the CDR3 reads TGTGCCAGCAGCTTGAGGTCAGGGTTGGATGAGCAGTTCTTC. It translates to CASSLRSGLDEQFF.

V is TRBV10-2 and J is TRBJ2-3, with 7 nucleotides matching TRBD2. Germline V gene data show CDR1 as WSHSY and CDR2 as SAAADI. With 0 bases clipped from V and 1 base from J, the junction kept 7 bases outside the gene matches. This CDR3 is built from 17 residues. DNA for the CDR3: TGCGCCAGCAGTGAGTCGGCTGGCGGGGGACGCACAGATACGCAGTATTTT. This sequence encodes CASSESAGGGRTDTQYF.

The genes are TRBV12-3 or TRBV12-4 and TRBJ1-5; TRBD1 might be the D (5 bases). The CDR3 covers 12 residues. The V end was cut by 5 bases, the J end by 8 bases, with 10 bases between. For the CDR3, the DNA is TGTGCCAGCAGTCCAGGGTATAAGCCCCAGCATTTT. Protein product: CASSPGYKPQHF.

The chain couples TRBV24-1 to TRBJ2-3, with 8 bases fitting TRBD1. Germline V gene data show CDR1 as KGHDR and CDR2 as SFDVKD. The CDR3 runs 16 residues. V was pared by 4 bases and J by 1 base, with 6 bases of the junction left unmatched. The CDR3 sequence: CATSDRGQGGTDTQYF. The CDR3 DNA sequence: TGTGCCACCAGTGACCGCGGACAGGGCGGCACAGATACGCAGTATTTT.

The count of this clone is one. CDR3 DNA sequence: TGTGCCTGGAGTGGACAGGGGTATCAGCCCCAGCATTTT. Translating gives CAWSGQGYQPQHF. The rearrangement links TRBV30 to TRBJ1-5, with TRBD1 identical over 8 bases. The junction had 1 base not matched to a gene; V was cut back by 1 base and J by 5 bases. Looked up from germline, CDR1 is GTSNPN and CDR2 is SVGIG (reference sequence). The CDR3 has 13 amino acids.

This chain joins TRBV18 and TRBJ1-6; 7 nucleotides line up with TRBD1. This CDR3 contains 16 residues. From germline, CDR1 is KGHSH and CDR2 LQKENI. The J segment lost 0 bases and the V segment lost 3 bases, leaving 2 bases of the junction unmatched. CDR3 amino acids: CASSPGQSSYNSPLHF. CDR3 bases: TGTGCCAGCTCACCGGGACAGAGCTCCTATAATTCACCCCTCCACTTT. The variable domain in full, completed from reference TRBV18 and TRBJ1-6, reads NAGVMQNPRHLVRRRGQEARLRCSPMKGHSHVYWYRQLPEEGLKFMVYLQKENIIDESGMPKERFSAEFPKEGPSILRIQQVVRGDSAAYFCASSPGQSSYNSPLHFGNGTRLTVT.

The chain recombines TRBV28 with TRBJ2-5, with TRBD2 identical over 7 bases. The CDR3 covers 16 residues. Germline lookup yields CDR1 MDHEN and CDR2 SYDVKM. Trimming at V came to 0 bases and at J to 4 bases, leaving 8 bases not matched to a gene. CDR3 residues: CASSLWGGSALETQYF. In DNA form, the CDR3 reads TGTGCCAGCAGTTTATGGGGCGGGAGTGCCCTAGAGACCCAGTACTTC.